What follows is one TCR beta chain and its context. Its antigen specificity is not known. No base quality information exists; no much larger clone differs at one position. These data belong to a study of T-cell reconstitution after alpha-beta-depleted transplantation in children (dated by TCRdb to 2016 to 2017). Concerning the study at large: Using TCR repertoire profiling, the study quantitatively followed how T-cell immune reconstitution unfolded in children after TCRalphabeta/CD19-depleted allogeneic hematopoietic cell transplantation.

The treatment or condition label, read with the paper, signifies: allogeneic hematopoietic cell transplantation with graft depleted of TCRalphabeta T cells and CD19 B cells. TCRalphabeta/CD19-depleted allogeneic hematopoietic cell grafts were given to the transplant recipients, all of whom were children. General findings and caveats noted by the study authors: In some patients, the high TCRbeta diversity seen at day 60 was put down to recipient T cells and intrathymic progenitors that had survived conditioning. Hyperexpanded clone frequencies declined over subsequent months; after one year, T-cell counts and TCRbeta diversity were mostly attributed to newly produced T cells. About two months after transplant, the apparently early recovery of alphabetaT-cell counts reportedly depended on just several hundred clones that had expanded rapidly and came from non-depleted graft cells.

The CDR3 has 12 amino acids, counting the end cysteine and phenylalanine. Only the CDR3 DNA is retained, 36 bases long and in frame from the first base. Trimming removed 3 bases from V and 4 bases from J, leaving 6 bases between the germline ends. The method was PCR. Sequencing was performed on an Illumina HiSeq 2500. TCR libraries were prepared with molecular barcoding, using unique molecular identifiers to normalize TCRbeta repertoire quantification. TCRdb reprocessed the public reads (quality trimming at Q25 with fastp, clone calling with MiXCR) and kept in-frame beta chains. Each entry merges the rows of one CDR3 protein and shows their most common DNA and genes. The sample records some 80,000 distinct CDR3 sequences, around 18% of which are singletons. Of the sample, 51% falls within the top ten clones.

The material sequenced was PBMCs, mostly from graft donor cells, taken 360 days after TCRalphabeta/CD19-depleted stem cell transplant. This clonotype originated in a male patient aged 2 to 10 who had a stem cell transplant for acute lymphoblastic leukemia, so the T cells may come from the graft donor. The chain couples TRBV12-3 or TRBV12-4 to TRBJ2-5, with TRBD1 as a weak D call on 5 bases. The CDR3 has the sequence CASSFQGETQYF. The DNA is TGTGCCAGCAGTTTTCAGGGAGAGACCCAGTACTTC.